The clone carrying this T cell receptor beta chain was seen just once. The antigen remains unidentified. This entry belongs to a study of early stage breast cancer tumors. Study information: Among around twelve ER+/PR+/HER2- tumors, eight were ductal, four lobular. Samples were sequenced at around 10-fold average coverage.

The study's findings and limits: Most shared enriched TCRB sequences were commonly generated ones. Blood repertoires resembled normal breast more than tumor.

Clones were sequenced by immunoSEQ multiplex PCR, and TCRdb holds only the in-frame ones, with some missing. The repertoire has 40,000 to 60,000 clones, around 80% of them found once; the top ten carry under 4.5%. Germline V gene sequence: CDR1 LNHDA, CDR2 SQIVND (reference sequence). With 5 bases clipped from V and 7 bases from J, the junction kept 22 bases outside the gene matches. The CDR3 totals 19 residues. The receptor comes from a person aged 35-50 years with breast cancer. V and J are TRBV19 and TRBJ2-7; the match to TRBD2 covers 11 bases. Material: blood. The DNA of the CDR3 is TGTGCCAGTAGTTCCATCTCTGGAAGGGGGACTAGCGGTGGCGGGGAGCAGTACTTC. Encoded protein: CASSSISGRGTSGGGEQYF.